The 27 T cell receptor beta chains given below trace back to one sample, sequenced in a study of cytomegalovirus exposure and HLA in healthy donors. 60 Vbeta and 13 Jbeta primers were used in PCR. TCRdb keeps only in-frame clones here, not all; method: immunoSEQ multiplex PCR. Of 200,000 or so clones in the sample, around 86% were seen once. Specimen: PBMCs. The source of these receptors is a woman younger than 35 in good health and CMV-seronegative.

The chain carries TRBV6-6 and TRBJ2-3, with TRBD1 matching 8 bases. Germline V gene sequence: CDR1 MNHNY, CDR2 SVGAGI (reference sequence). The J segment lost 0 bases and the V segment lost 6 bases, leaving 8 bases of the junction unmatched. CDR3 size: 16 residues. CDR3 sequence (DNA): TGTGCCAGCAGCAGACAGGGGCCCGCTAGCACAGATACGCAGTATTTT. It codes for CASSRQGPASTDTQYF.

The chain uses TRBV5-1 and TRBJ1-1; 8 bases agree with TRBD1. The CDR3 loop spans 14 amino acids. V gave up 4 bases and J gave up 8 bases; unmatched junction bases: 10. Germline V gene lookup returns CDR1 SGHRS and CDR2 YFSETQ. CDR3 protein: CASSPGQGEVEAFF. CDR3 DNA: TGCGCCAGCAGCCCCGGACAGGGTGAAGTAGAAGCTTTCTTT. Full variable domain (remainder filled in from reference TRBV5-1 and TRBJ1-1): KAGVTQTPRYLIKTRGQQVTLSCSPISGHRSVSWYQQTPGQGLQFLFEYFSETQRNKGNFPGRFSGRQFSNSRSEMNVSTLELGDSALYLCASSPGQGEVEAFFGQGTRLTVV.

The V call is TRBV27, the J call TRBJ2-3, with 12 bases matching TRBD2. Trimming removed 5 bases from V and 6 bases from J; junction bases left unmatched: 3. The V gene's germline CDR1 is MNHEY and CDR2 SMNVEV (reference sequence). CDR3 length equals 14 residues. The CDR3 DNA is TGTGCCAGCAGTCGTGGACTAGCGGGGGATACGCAGTATTTT. This encodes CASSRGLAGDTQYF.

In this sample, this clone turned up a few times. The V gene is TRBV10-3, the J gene TRBJ1-5; unclear D gene. V was cut by 3 bases and J by 4 bases, with 10 bases left in between. Germline V gene data show CDR1 as ENHRY and CDR2 as SYGVKD. CDR3 size: 14 residues. DNA of the CDR3: TGTGCCATCAGTGAATCGAGTTTTAATCAGCCCCAGCATTTT. The encoded protein is CAISESSFNQPQHF.

The CDR3 nucleotides are TGTGCCAGCTCCTACTACGCAGAGAACACTGAAGCTTTCTTT. As protein: CASSYYAENTEAFF. The chain recombines TRBV7-9 with TRBJ1-1; D unclear. Germline CDR1 is SEHNR and CDR2 is FQNEAQ (reference sequence). This CDR3 is 14 amino acids long. The ends were cut back, 8 bases at V and 1 base at J, with 14 bases in the middle.

This chain connects TRBV6-1 to TRBJ1-2, with 10 bases identical to TRBD1. The J segment lost 5 bases and the V segment lost 6 bases, leaving 9 bases of the junction unmatched. The CDR3 contains 15 residues. Looked up from germline, CDR1 is MNHNS and CDR2 is SASEGT. CDR3 in amino acids: CASRGGQGLQYGYTF. The CDR3 region has the DNA TGTGCCAGCAGAGGGGGACAGGGGTTACAATATGGCTACACCTTC.

V gene TRBV27 combines with J gene TRBJ2-4; 10 bases match TRBD2. V shed 5 bases and J 0 bases; nucleotides not matched to a gene: 10. Germline lookup yields CDR1 MNHEY and CDR2 SMNVEV (reference sequence). The CDR3 loop spans 18 amino acids. CDR3 region: CASSPMMTSGLAKNIQYF. The DNA for the CDR3 is TGTGCCAGCAGTCCGATGATGACTAGCGGGCTAGCCAAAAACATTCAGTACTTC.

In the case of this clone: The sample has other DNA sequences that encode this CDR3 too. V usage is TRBV15 and J usage is TRBJ2-7; D might be TRBD2 (5 bases). The V gene lost 0 bases and the J gene lost 3 bases, with 6 bases spanning the gap. This CDR3 has 13 amino acids. CDR1 and CDR2 (germline): LNHNV, YYDKDF (reference sequence). CDR3 sequence (DNA): TGTGCCACCAGCAGAGATCGGGGCTACGAGCAGTACTTC. Protein product: CATSRDRGYEQYF.

This sequence joins TRBV7-9 and TRBJ2-1, with a weak D call TRBD2 (6 bases). Looked up from germline, CDR1 is SEHNR and CDR2 is FQNEAQ (reference sequence). This CDR3 contains 15 residues. Trimming removed 2 bases at V and 5 bases at J, with 13 bases between. The CDR3 bases are TGTGCCAGCAGCTTAACTGAGGGACTTAACAATGAGCAGTTCTTC. Protein sequence: CASSLTEGLNNEQFF.

The chain has TRBV5-6 and TRBJ1-1, with TRBD1 matching over 7 bases. Germline V gives CDR1 SGHDT, CDR2 YYEEEE. V shed 4 bases, J shed 4 bases, and the junction held 7 bases outside the gene matches. The CDR3 extends over 14 amino acids. This CDR3 reads CASSLRGGGTEAFF. The CDR3 bases are TGTGCCAGCAGCCTGAGAGGGGGCGGCACTGAAGCTTTCTTT.

This sequence joins TRBV5-4 and TRBJ1-3; 9 nucleotides match TRBD1. The V and J ends lost 2 bases and 4 bases, in that order; junction bases with no gene match: 7. Germline CDR1 reads SGHNT; CDR2 reads YYREEE (reference sequence). The CDR3 has 16 residues. As DNA, the CDR3 is TGTGCCAGCAGCTTCACACAGGGGGCTTTGGGAAACACCATATATTTT. Translation gives CASSFTQGALGNTIYF.

The CDR3 spells CASTNLGQGFFEQYF. CDR3 DNA: TGTGCCAGCACCAACTTAGGACAGGGGTTTTTCGAGCAGTACTTC. The chain recombines TRBV7-9 with TRBJ2-7, with 9 bases lining up with TRBD1. The CDR3 consists of 15 residues. The V gene end was trimmed by 7 bases and the J gene end by 6 bases; junction bases not matched to a gene: 13. Germline lookup yields CDR1 SEHNR and CDR2 FQNEAQ (reference sequence). Full variable domain (outside the CDR3, taken from reference TRBV7-9 and TRBJ2-7): DTGVSQNPRHKITKRGQNVTFRCDPISEHNRLYWYRQTLGQGPEFLTYFQNEAQLEKSRLLSDRFSAERPKGSFSTLEIQRTEQGDSAMYLCASTNLGQGFFEQYFGPGTRLTVT.

The chain combines TRBV7-9 with TRBJ1-6; D possibly corresponds to TRBD1 (6 bases). Germline CDR1 is SEHNR and CDR2 is FQNEAQ (reference sequence). Trimming shortened V by 1 base and J by 8 bases, and 9 bases separated the two germline ends. The CDR3 covers 14 residues. For the CDR3, the DNA is TGTGCCAGCAGCTTAGGACAGGCCGATTCACCCCTCCACTTT. This translates into CASSLGQADSPLHF.

The rearrangement joins TRBV7-9 to TRBJ2-5, with D possibly matching TRBD2 (5 bases). The germline V gene encodes CDR1 SEHNR and CDR2 FQNEAQ (reference sequence). V lost 1 base to trimming and J lost 5 bases, with 20 bases between them. The CDR3 is 17 amino acids. CDR3 region: CASSLGGSSGSEETQYF. CDR3 nucleotides: TGTGCCAGCAGCTTAGGGGGTTCGAGCGGTTCGGAGGAGACCCAGTACTTC. Drawing the rest from reference TRBV7-9 and TRBJ2-5, the complete variable domain is DTGVSQNPRHKITKRGQNVTFRCDPISEHNRLYWYRQTLGQGPEFLTYFQNEAQLEKSRLLSDRFSAERPKGSFSTLEIQRTEQGDSAMYLCASSLGGSSGSEETQYFGPGTRLLVL.

This clone was seen more than once but under ten times. V gene TRBV29-1 combines with J gene TRBJ1-2; perhaps TRBD1 as D (6 bases). Trimming took off 7 bases at V and 4 bases at J, with 13 bases between the two ends. Germline V gene data show CDR1 as SQVTM and CDR2 as ANQGSEA. The CDR3 extends over 12 amino acids. As DNA, the CDR3 is TGCAGCGCCGTGGACAGCCCCTATGGCTACACCTTC. Protein sequence: CSAVDSPYGYTF. Together with reference TRBV29-1 and TRBJ1-2, the CDR3 gives the full variable domain: SAVISQKPSRDICQRGTSLTIQCQVDSQVTMMFWYRQQPGQSLTLIATANQGSEATYESGFVIDKFPISRPNLTFSTLTVSNMSPEDSSIYLCSAVDSPYGYTFGSGTRLTVV.

The chain has TRBV6-1 and TRBJ1-2, with D maybe TRBD1 (5 bases). The V end lost 8 bases, the J end lost 3 bases, and 16 bases lay between the germline ends. The CDR3 has 14 amino acids. Germline V gene lookup returns CDR1 MNHNS and CDR2 SASEGT. For the CDR3, the DNA is TGTGCCAGCGACTACGGGGGATTTGACTATGGCTACACCTTC. Amino acids: CASDYGGFDYGYTF.

The table lists this clone with a few counts. The chain carries TRBV13 and TRBJ1-2, with 7 bases that match TRBD1. This CDR3 is built from 13 residues. V was pared by 3 bases and J by 4 bases, with 2 bases of the junction left unmatched. Germline V gene lookup returns CDR1 PRHDT and CDR2 FYEKMQ (reference sequence). This chain's CDR3 is CASSFTGAYGYTF. The CDR3 nucleotides read TGTGCCAGCAGCTTTACAGGGGCCTATGGCTACACCTTC. The variable domain in full, completed from reference TRBV13 and TRBJ1-2, reads AAGVIQSPRHLIKEKRETATLKCYPIPRHDTVYWYQQGPGQDPQFLISFYEKMQSDKGSIPDRFSAQQFSDYHSELNMSSLELGDSALYFCASSFTGAYGYTFGSGTRLTVV.

This clone was counted a few times. The V gene is TRBV6-1, the J gene TRBJ2-1; no definite D call. Germline V gene sequence: CDR1 MNHNS, CDR2 SASEGT. This CDR3 has 15 amino acids. Trimming shortened V by 1 base and J by 0 bases, and 7 bases separated the two germline ends. CDR3: CASSEGQDSYNEQFF. DNA for the CDR3: TGTGCCAGCAGTGAAGGGCAGGACTCCTACAATGAGCAGTTCTTC.

Points on this clone: The same CDR3 is also encoded by other DNA sequences in this sample. J is TRBJ1-2 and V is TRBV27, with 7 positions matching TRBD1. Unmatched junction bases numbered 8, after V lost 6 bases and J lost 7 bases. This CDR3 has 13 amino acids. Germline loops: CDR1 MNHEY, CDR2 SMNVEV (reference sequence). The CDR3 loop reads CASSLQGWGGYTF. The CDR3 nucleotides are TGTGCCAGCAGCCTACAGGGGTGGGGTGGCTACACCTTC.

The rearrangement links TRBV14 to TRBJ2-3, with D maybe TRBD2 (6 bases). Germline V gene data show CDR1 as SGHDN and CDR2 as FVKESK. V lost 0 bases and J lost 2, with 15 bases in between. The CDR3 consists of 17 residues. CDR3 nucleotides: TGTGCCAGCAGCCAAGATCAGGTGAGGACTACCACAGATACGCAGTATTTT. It translates to CASSQDQVRTTTDTQYF.

This sequence joins TRBV10-3 and TRBJ2-3; D is possibly TRBD1 (5 bases). CDR1 is ENHRY and CDR2 is SYGVKD in the germline V gene. The ends were cut back, 6 bases at V and 3 bases at J, with 13 bases in the middle. The CDR3 contains 14 residues. CDR3 amino acids: CAIRSAQGTDTQYF. CDR3 sequence (DNA): TGTGCCATCAGGTCAGCCCAGGGTACAGATACGCAGTATTTT.

This clone was detected once. This chain uses TRBV6-5 with TRBJ2-6, with 7 bases aligning to TRBD1. From germline, CDR1 is MNHEY and CDR2 SVGAGI. With 2 bases clipped from V and 5 bases from J, the junction kept 6 bases outside the gene matches. The CDR3 has 16 amino acids. The CDR3, as DNA: TGTGCCAGCAGTTACGGTCTACAGGGGAGGGCCAACGTCCTGACTTTC. This encodes CASSYGLQGRANVLTF.

The J gene is TRBJ1-3, the V gene TRBV28; a weak D match, TRBD1 (5 bases). V was cut by 6 bases and J by 1 base, with 16 bases left in between. The germline V gene has CDR1 MDHEN and CDR2 SYDVKM. The CDR3 sequence is 16 residues long. The CDR3 region has the DNA TGTGCCAGCAGGCCCCCGACAGCCTGGTCTGGAAACACCATATATTTT. This encodes CASRPPTAWSGNTIYF.

This clone was seen just once. This sequence joins TRBV7-6 and TRBJ1-5; D unresolved. Germline V gene sequence: CDR1 SGHVS, CDR2 FNYEAQ. Between the trimmed V and J ends, which lost 1 base and 4 bases, there was a span of 5 bases. The CDR3 is 13 amino acids. CDR3: CASSLGRNQPQHF. In nucleotides, the CDR3 is TGTGCCAGCAGCTTAGGCAGGAATCAGCCCCAGCATTTT.

The V and J genes are TRBV19 and TRBJ2-1; TRBD2 matches at 8 bases. The CDR3 is made up of 16 amino acids. The V gene's germline CDR1 is LNHDA and CDR2 SQIVND (reference sequence). V shed 5 bases, J shed 2 bases, and the junction held 8 bases outside the gene matches. The CDR3 DNA reads TGTGCCAGTAGTCCCCAAGCGGGAGCCCCCTACAATGAGCAGTTCTTC. Protein sequence: CASSPQAGAPYNEQFF.

The chain joins TRBV19 to TRBJ2-1, with D possibly being TRBD2 (5 bases). This CDR3 is 15 amino acids long. V shed 1 base and J shed 6 bases, with 13 bases lying between them. The germline CDR1 and CDR2 sequences are LNHDA and SQIVND (reference sequence). CDR3 residues: CASSIGAVDGNEQFF. CDR3 nucleotides: TGTGCCAGTAGTATAGGAGCGGTGGATGGCAATGAGCAGTTCTTC.

V usage is TRBV9 and J usage is TRBJ2-3, with D maybe TRBD2 (5 bases). Deletions cut 0 bases from V and 4 bases from J, with 12 bases between. Germline V lookup: CDR1 SGDLS, CDR2 YYNGEE. This CDR3 has 15 amino acids. The DNA for the CDR3 is TGTGCCAGCAGCGTAGAATACTCGAGGGCAGATACGCAGTATTTT. It specifies CASSVEYSRADTQYF.